These 9 T cell receptor beta chains were all obtained from the same sample, sequenced in a study of glioma-infiltrating T cells after dendritic cell vaccination. Clones were read by immunoSEQ multiplex PCR, and TCRdb kept only the in-frame ones, dropping some. Of around 100,000 clones in the sample, about four fifths were seen once. The specimen comprised blood, sampled before dendritic cell vaccination. All receptors come from a human donor with glioblastoma.

The rearrangement uses TRBV30 and TRBJ1-2; 8 bases align to TRBD1. The J segment lost 4 bases and the V segment lost 0 bases, leaving 4 bases of the junction unmatched. The CDR3 is 14 residues long. The germline V gene has CDR1 GTSNPN and CDR2 SVGIG (reference sequence). The CDR3 protein is CAWSVPGGAYGYTF. CDR3 bases: TGTGCCTGGAGTGTGCCAGGGGGCGCCTATGGCTACACCTTC.

The V gene is TRBV9, the J gene TRBJ2-5; D possibly corresponds to TRBD2 (7 bases). Trimming removed 4 bases from V and 7 bases from J, with 17 bases in between. This CDR3 is 14 amino acids long. The germline gives CDR1 SGDLS, CDR2 YYNGEE. CDR3 nucleotide sequence: TGTGCCAGCAGCCCCGGAGGGGGGGAGGGGACCCAGTACTTC. It yields the protein CASSPGGGEGTQYF.

This chain joins TRBV13 and TRBJ2-7, with D possibly matching TRBD2 (6 bases). Germline-derived CDR1 and CDR2 are PRHDT and FYEKMQ (reference sequence). V lost 3 bases and J lost 7, with 7 bases in between. The CDR3 spans 11 residues. The CDR3 region is CASSFREEQYF. In DNA, the CDR3 is TGTGCCAGCAGCTTTCGGGAGGAGCAGTACTTC.

This chain links TRBV30 with TRBJ2-1, with D unclear. V was trimmed by 4 bases and J by 6 bases, leaving 10 bases between them. Germline CDR1 reads GTSNPN; CDR2 reads SVGIG (reference sequence). The CDR3 totals 12 residues. The CDR3 nucleotides read TGTGCCTGGAATCCCTATAGCAATGAGCAGTTCTTC. It encodes CAWNPYSNEQFF.

The chain uses TRBV10-1 and TRBJ1-1; 7 bases agree with TRBD1. Germline CDR1 and CDR2: WNHNN and SYGVQD (reference sequence). The V segment lost 6 bases and the J segment 2 bases; nucleotides outside the gene matches: 12. The CDR3 spans 16 residues. The CDR3 protein is CASRAGPEGANTEAFF. CDR3 nucleotides: TGCGCCAGCAGAGCAGGGCCAGAGGGGGCAAACACTGAAGCTTTCTTT.

This clone showed up just a few times. V gene TRBV6-5 combines with J gene TRBJ1-2; the match to TRBD1 covers 7 bases. Germline V CDR1 and CDR2: MNHEY, SVGAGI. V trimming: 5 bases; J trimming: 7 bases; junction bases outside the gene matches: 7. This CDR3 is 13 amino acids long. As DNA, the CDR3 is TGTGCCAGCAGTCTAGACAGGGTCGCTGGCTACACCTTC. Protein product: CASSLDRVAGYTF.

This clone was observed a handful of times. The J gene is TRBJ1-1, the V gene TRBV11-1; D not resolved. There are 13 residues in the CDR3. The V end lost 0 bases, the J end lost 8 bases, and 10 bases lay between the germline ends. CDR1 is SGHAT, CDR2 FQDESV, per germline (reference sequence). CDR3 protein: CASSLALGEEAFF. CDR3 nucleotides: TGTGCCAGCAGCTTAGCGCTTGGGGAGGAAGCTTTCTTT.

This rearrangement joins TRBV12-5 to TRBJ2-5; 14 bases align to TRBD2. Trimming cost V 1 base and J 7 bases; bases outside gene matches: 11. The length of the CDR3 is 18 residues. Germline V gene data show CDR1 as LGHNT and CDR2 as FRNRAP. The CDR3, as DNA: TGTGCTAGTGGTTTGGCTCAGGCGGGACTAGCGGGGGCGGGGACCCAGTACTTC. Amino acid sequence: CASGLAQAGLAGAGTQYF.

V usage is TRBV5-1 and J usage is TRBJ1-2, with a weak D call TRBD1 (5 bases). Germline V gene lookup returns CDR1 SGHRS and CDR2 YFSETQ. The ends were cut back, 0 bases at V and 2 bases at J, with 11 bases in the middle. This CDR3 contains 15 residues. Here the CDR3 reads CASSLAARANYGYTF. The CDR3 coding sequence is TGCGCCAGCAGCTTGGCCGCCAGGGCAAACTATGGCTACACCTTC.